Below are 27 T cell receptor beta chains sequenced from a single sample in a study of T-cell reconstitution after alpha-beta-depleted transplantation in children. During its preparation, the TCRbeta library received unique molecular identifiers. TCRdb re-analysed the PCR reads in MiXCR, keeping a single row per CDR3 protein. The repertoire holds 130,000 to 150,000 distinct CDR3 sequences, with about 9% as singletons. Sequencing was performed on PBMCs, mostly from graft donor cells, taken 180 days after TCRalphabeta/CD19-depleted stem cell transplant. These TCRs come from a female patient between 2 and 15 years old who had a stem cell transplant for congenital amegakaryocytic thrombocytopenia, so the T cells may come from the graft donor.

This clonotype came up many times. The chain carries TRBV20-1 and TRBJ1-1, with D unclear. CDR3 size: 13 residues. Germline V lookup: CDR1 DFQATT, CDR2 SNEGSKA (reference sequence). V was trimmed by 6 bases and J by 5 bases, leaving 16 bases between them. The CDR3 loop reads CSAMSGRSTEAFF. The DNA for the CDR3 is TGCAGTGCCATGTCGGGAAGAAGTACTGAAGCTTTCTTT.

The chain links TRBV11-2 to TRBJ2-7, with D perhaps TRBD2 (5 bases). V lost 0 bases, J lost 2 bases, and 14 bases lay in between. Germline loops: CDR1 SGHAT, CDR2 FQNNGV. The CDR3 is 16 residues long. This chain's CDR3 is CASSLDGSAFTYEQYF. The DNA of the CDR3 is TGTGCCAGCAGCTTAGATGGGAGCGCCTTTACCTACGAGCAGTACTTC.

This clonotype was found many times. The chain employs TRBV20-1 and TRBJ2-4, with D possibly TRBD2 on 6 matching bases. The V end lost 6 bases, the J end lost 3 bases, and 18 bases lay between the germline ends. The germline CDR1 and CDR2 sequences are DFQATT and SNEGSKA (reference sequence). This CDR3 has 15 amino acids. Here the CDR3 DNA reads TGCAGTGCCCCTCCTTGGAGGGGAAGCAAAAACATTCAGTACTTC. Translating it yields CSAPPWRGSKNIQYF.

In its sample, this clonotype was seen many times. This sequence joins TRBV29-1 and TRBJ1-2; a possible D gene is TRBD1 (5 bases). V was shortened by 6 bases and J by 1 base, with 9 bases between the two germline ends. The length of the CDR3 is 12 residues. Germline V CDR1 and CDR2: SQVTM, ANQGSEA. The CDR3, as DNA: TGCAGCGTGAACAGGTTTAACTATGGCTACACCTTC. It codes for CSVNRFNYGYTF.

The table lists this clonotype with many counts. CDR3 DNA: TGCAGTGCCCGGACTTTTGCAACTAATGAAAAACTGTTTTTT. Translating it yields CSARTFATNEKLFF. This chain uses TRBV20-1 with TRBJ1-4; D gene ambiguous. V lost 6 bases and J 0 bases, leaving 11 bases between the germline ends. The CDR3 has 14 amino acids. Germline lookup yields CDR1 DFQATT and CDR2 SNEGSKA (reference sequence).

This clonotype has a count of ten or more. The chain joins TRBV7-8 to TRBJ2-2; tentatively, D is TRBD1 (6 bases). The CDR3 has 19 amino acids. The ends were cut back, 5 bases at V and 6 bases at J, with 28 bases in the middle. Germline-derived CDR1 and CDR2 are SGHVS and FQNEAQ. The CDR3: CASSPRYREGGLRAGELFF. Here the CDR3 DNA reads TGTGCCAGCAGCCCTAGATACAGGGAAGGTGGACTTAGGGCCGGGGAGCTGTTTTTT.

The sample holds a few counts of this clonotype. V and J are TRBV19 and TRBJ2-1; 8 nucleotides match TRBD2. The CDR3 loop spans 14 amino acids. Germline V gene sequence: CDR1 LNHDA, CDR2 SQIVND (reference sequence). The J segment lost 6 bases and the V segment lost 5 bases, leaving 6 bases of the junction unmatched. In nucleotides, the CDR3 is TGTGCCAGTAGTCCGACTAGCGCCTCCAATGAGCAGTTCTTC. Protein sequence: CASSPTSASNEQFF.

The chain uses TRBV6-1 and TRBJ2-1; D ambiguous. The V end lost 6 bases, the J end lost 4 bases, and 22 bases lay between the germline ends. The CDR3 sequence is 17 residues long. Germline V lookup: CDR1 MNHNS, CDR2 SASEGT. CDR3 in DNA: TGTGCCAGCAGCCGCGCCCCCGGGTTCCTCCTTTACAATGAGCAGTTCTTC. It codes for CASSRAPGFLLYNEQFF.

This clonotype was recorded many times. The V and J genes are TRBV5-6 and TRBJ2-5; 7 bases are a match to TRBD2. This CDR3 comprises 13 residues. V was clipped by 0 bases and J by 5 bases; unmatched bases: 1. Germline V gives CDR1 SGHDT, CDR2 YYEEEE. CDR3 region: CASSLVGRETQYF. CDR3 nucleotide sequence: TGTGCCAGCAGCTTGGTCGGGAGGGAGACCCAGTACTTC.

This clonotype was picked up many times. This chain links TRBV12-3 or TRBV12-4 with TRBJ1-1; 9 bases align to TRBD1. With 0 bases clipped from V and 8 bases from J, the junction kept 7 bases outside the gene matches. CDR3 length: 15 amino acids. CDR3 in amino acids: CASSLAWRGQGEAFF. The CDR3 DNA is TGTGCCAGCAGTTTAGCCTGGCGGGGACAGGGCGAAGCTTTCTTT.

This CDR3 is CASSILTGDEQYF. The CDR3 DNA reads TGCGCCAGCAGCATCCTAACAGGGGACGAGCAGTACTTC. The chain joins TRBV5-1 to TRBJ2-7; 7 positions agree with TRBD1. V lost 4 bases to trimming and J lost 5 bases; unmatched junction nucleotides: 6. CDR3 size: 13 residues. CDR1 is SGHRS and CDR2 is YFSETQ in the germline V gene.

This clonotype showed up many times. V gene TRBV12-3 or TRBV12-4 combines with J gene TRBJ2-7, with D possibly being TRBD2 (5 bases). The CDR3 runs to 12 residues. V gave up 3 bases and J gave up 5 bases, with 8 bases separating them. The chain's CDR3 is CASSLRVDEQYF. The CDR3, as DNA: TGTGCCAGCAGTTTGAGGGTTGACGAGCAGTACTTC.

The table lists this clonotype with many counts. V gene TRBV12-3 or TRBV12-4 combines with J gene TRBJ2-5, with 10 nucleotides matching TRBD2. The CDR3 runs to 15 residues. The trim removed 5 bases at V and 1 base at J, leaving 4 bases unmatched. The CDR3 DNA is TGTGCCAGCAGTATTGTAGCGGGGGGCCAAGAGACCCAGTACTTC. It encodes CASSIVAGGQETQYF.

This clonotype was seen a few times. This chain uses TRBV7-6 with TRBJ2-2, with 10 bases matching TRBD2. With V trimmed by 0 bases and J by 3 bases, 10 bases remained unmatched. The CDR3 has 19 amino acids. Germline V gene lookup returns CDR1 SGHVS and CDR2 FNYEAQ. This CDR3 is CASSLALASGSIYTGELFF. In DNA form, the CDR3 reads TGTGCCAGCAGCTTAGCGCTGGCTAGCGGGAGTATTTACACCGGGGAGCTGTTTTTT.

The chain links TRBV29-1 to TRBJ1-5, with D maybe TRBD1 (5 bases). Germline V gives CDR1 SQVTM, CDR2 ANQGSEA. Trimming took 1 base from V and 1 from J, leaving 14 bases between them. CDR3 size: 16 residues. The CDR3 loop is CSVEGGGEVSNQPQHF. The CDR3 DNA reads TGCAGCGTTGAAGGGGGGGGAGAAGTAAGCAATCAGCCCCAGCATTTT.

In its sample, this clonotype was seen many times. The chain recombines TRBV5-1 with TRBJ2-3, with D hard to call. This CDR3 is 17 amino acids long. V was clipped by 0 bases and J by 1 base, with 15 bases between them. The germline CDR1 and CDR2 sequences are SGHRS and YFSETQ. The CDR3, as DNA: TGCGCCAGCAGCTTGGGGCAGCTTTCACCCGGCACAGATACGCAGTATTTT. This sequence encodes CASSLGQLSPGTDTQYF. The variable domain in full, with the rest retrieved from reference TRBV5-1 and TRBJ2-3, is KAGVTQTPRYLIKTRGQQVTLSCSPISGHRSVSWYQQTPGQGLQFLFEYFSETQRNKGNFPGRFSGRQFSNSRSEMNVSTLELGDSALYLCASSLGQLSPGTDTQYFGPGTRLTVL.

This clonotype has at least ten counts. The gene calls are TRBV20-1 and TRBJ1-2; D remains ambiguous. Per the germline V gene, CDR1 is DFQATT and CDR2 is SNEGSKA (reference sequence). The CDR3 has 13 amino acids. Trimming removed 0 bases from V and 10 bases from J, with 15 bases in between. CDR3: CSARELGDKPYTF. CDR3 nucleotide sequence: TGCAGTGCTAGAGAACTGGGTGATAAACCCTACACCTTC.

This clonotype showed up many times. V gene TRBV20-1 combines with J gene TRBJ2-5; D is tentatively TRBD1 or TRBD2 (5 bases each). V shed 3 bases and J shed 5 bases, with 13 bases lying between them. Germline V gene sequence: CDR1 DFQATT, CDR2 SNEGSKA (reference sequence). CDR3 size: 13 residues. CDR3 bases: TGCAGTGCTAGTAGGGCAGGGACGGAGACCCAGTACTTC. Its translation: CSASRAGTETQYF.

The V and J genes are TRBV5-1 and TRBJ1-1; D unclear. Germline loops: CDR1 SGHRS, CDR2 YFSETQ. The CDR3 spans 14 residues. Trimming took 0 bases from V and 5 from J, leaving 11 bases between them. CDR3 in amino acids: CASSLGNGGTEAFF. The CDR3 nucleotides read TGCGCCAGCAGCTTGGGTAACGGTGGAACTGAAGCTTTCTTT.

This clonotype appeared many times. The rearrangement joins TRBV6-1 to TRBJ1-5, with D hard to call. There are 15 residues in the CDR3. The germline V gene encodes CDR1 MNHNS and CDR2 SASEGT. V shed 5 bases and J shed 3 bases, with 14 bases lying between them. Written as DNA, the CDR3 is TGTGCCAGCAGTCGGACCGGCGGCCTCAATCAGCCCCAGCATTTT. This sequence encodes CASSRTGGLNQPQHF.

The gene calls are TRBV10-3 and TRBJ1-2, with 7 positions matching TRBD1. V dropped 6 bases and J dropped 2; count of bases not matched to a gene: 6. There are 14 residues in the CDR3. Germline V gives CDR1 ENHRY, CDR2 SYGVKD. The CDR3 DNA is TGTGCCATCAGCCCGGACAGGCCGAACTATGGCTACACCTTC. Its protein is CAISPDRPNYGYTF.

This rearrangement joins TRBV11-2 to TRBJ2-5; 7 positions agree with TRBD2. Germline CDR1 reads SGHAT; CDR2 reads FQNNGV. V lost 0 bases to trimming and J lost 5 bases; unmatched junction nucleotides: 6. This CDR3 spans 15 amino acids. The CDR3 DNA sequence: TGTGCCAGCAGCTTAGACCCGGGGGGATGGGAGACCCAGTACTTC. Its protein product is CASSLDPGGWETQYF.

Remarks on this clonotype: The junction and the germline gene differ at one end; a read error may be behind it. This rearrangement joins TRBV5-6 to TRBJ2-5; 11 nucleotides agree with TRBD2. The CDR3 runs to 16 residues. CDR1 and CDR2 (germline): SGHDT, YYEEEE. CDR3 sequence: CASSFLLAGGRETEYF. In DNA form, the CDR3 reads TGTGCCAGCAGCTTCCTTCTAGCGGGAGGAAGAGAGACCGAGTACTTC.

This clonotype appeared a single time. This chain uses TRBV12-3 or TRBV12-4 with TRBJ2-3; D not certain. This CDR3 comprises 14 residues. The germline V and J ends were trimmed by 8 bases and 2 bases, with 14 bases remaining between them. CDR3 nucleotide sequence: TGTGCCAGCGGTGAGTGGGCTGCCACAGATACGCAGTATTTT. Translating it yields CASGEWAATDTQYF.

To note about this clonotype: This may be a read error, as it is one base from a much larger clone. The V gene is TRBV20-1, the J gene TRBJ2-5, with D perhaps matching TRBD2 (5 bases). CDR1 and CDR2 (germline): DFQATT, SNEGSKA (reference sequence). The CDR3 contains 14 residues. CDR3 loop: CSASMGVTQETKYF. In DNA, the CDR3 is TGCAGTGCCAGCATGGGAGTCACCCAAGAGACCAAGTACTTC.

This clonotype appeared a few times. The chain uses TRBV7-9 and TRBJ2-1; D gene unclear. Trimming cost V 1 base and J 9 bases, with 10 bases left between them. The CDR3 is 13 residues long. From germline, CDR1 is SEHNR and CDR2 FQNEAQ (reference sequence). Here the CDR3 reads CASSLVISAEQFF. Written as DNA, the CDR3 is TGTGCCAGCAGCTTAGTCATTAGTGCTGAGCAGTTCTTC.

This clonotype was seen a few times. The chain uses TRBV7-2 and TRBJ2-3, with D uncertain. The length of the CDR3 is 14 residues. Trimming took 8 bases from V and 4 from J, leaving 16 bases between them. CDR1 SGHTA and CDR2 FQGNSA come from the germline V gene. In nucleotides, the CDR3 is TGTGCCAGCCTTCCGAGGCCCGCGCCAGATACGCAGTATTTT. Translation: CASLPRPAPDTQYF.